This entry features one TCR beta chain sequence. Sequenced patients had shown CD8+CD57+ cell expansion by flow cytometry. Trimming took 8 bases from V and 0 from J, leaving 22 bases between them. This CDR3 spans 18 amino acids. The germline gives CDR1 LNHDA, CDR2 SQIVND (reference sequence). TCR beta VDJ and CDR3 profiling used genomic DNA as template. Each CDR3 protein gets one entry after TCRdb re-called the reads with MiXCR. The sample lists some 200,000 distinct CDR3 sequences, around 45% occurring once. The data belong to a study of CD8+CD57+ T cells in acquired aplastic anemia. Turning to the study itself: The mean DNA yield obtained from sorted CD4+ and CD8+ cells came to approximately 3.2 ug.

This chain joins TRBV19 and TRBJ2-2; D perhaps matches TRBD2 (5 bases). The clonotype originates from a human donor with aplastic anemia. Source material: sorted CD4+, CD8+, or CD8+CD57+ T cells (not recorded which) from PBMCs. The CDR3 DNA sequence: TGTGCCAGTCTTTCCCCGACTACGACAAACCCGAACACCGGGGAGCTGTTTTTT. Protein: CASLSPTTTNPNTGELFF. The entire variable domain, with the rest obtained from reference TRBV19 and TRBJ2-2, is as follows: DGGITQSPKYLFRKEGQNVTLSCEQNLNHDAMYWYRQDPGQGLRLIYYSQIVNDFQKGDIAEGYSVSREKKESFPLTVTSAQKNPTAFYLCASLSPTTTNPNTGELFFGEGSRLTVL.